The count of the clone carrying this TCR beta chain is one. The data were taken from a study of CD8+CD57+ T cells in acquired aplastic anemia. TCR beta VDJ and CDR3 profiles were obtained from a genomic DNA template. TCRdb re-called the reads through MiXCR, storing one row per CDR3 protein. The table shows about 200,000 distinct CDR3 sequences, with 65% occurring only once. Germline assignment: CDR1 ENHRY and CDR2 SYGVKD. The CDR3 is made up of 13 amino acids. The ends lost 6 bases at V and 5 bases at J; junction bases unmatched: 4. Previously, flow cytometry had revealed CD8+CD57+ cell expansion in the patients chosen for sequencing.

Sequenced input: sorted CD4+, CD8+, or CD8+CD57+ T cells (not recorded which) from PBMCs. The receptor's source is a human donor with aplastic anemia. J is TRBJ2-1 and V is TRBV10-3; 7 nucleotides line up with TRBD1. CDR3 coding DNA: TGTGCCATCAGGGGCAGGGGGAACAATGAGCAGTTCTTC. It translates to CAIRGRGNNEQFF.